These 31 T cell receptor beta chains came from one sample sequenced in a study of blood T cells in healthy people across ages. Sample-barcoded 5' priming and a J-beta primer mix drove a second PCR of roughly 7 to 11 cycles. In TCRdb, the 5' RACE reads were re-called with MiXCR into one record per CDR3 protein. This repertoire shows around 780,000 distinct CDR3 sequences, around 50% found once; its top ten account for around a quarter. The source material was blood. Receptors originate from a man aged 40-49 years in good health.

This clonotype was counted a few times. The rearrangement links TRBV7-2 to TRBJ2-4; 8 nucleotides match TRBD2. V shed 6 bases and J 0 bases; nucleotides not matched to a gene: 4. This CDR3 region has 15 residues. CDR1 and CDR2 (germline): SGHTA, FQGNSA. The CDR3 DNA reads TGTGCCAGCAGATTCCGGGAGGGAGCCAAAAACATTCAGTACTTC. Translating gives CASRFREGAKNIQYF.

V gene TRBV7-9 combines with J gene TRBJ2-3; 7 bases line up with TRBD2. From germline, CDR1 is SEHNR and CDR2 FQNEAQ (reference sequence). The CDR3 is made up of 15 amino acids. With 5 bases clipped from V and 1 base from J, the junction kept 6 bases outside the gene matches. CDR3 region: CASSPPGRGTDTQYF. The CDR3 DNA is TGTGCCAGCAGCCCCCCTGGGAGGGGCACAGATACGCAGTATTTT. Filled out from reference TRBV7-9 and TRBJ2-3, the complete variable domain reads DTGVSQNPRHKITKRGQNVTFRCDPISEHNRLYWYRQTLGQGPEFLTYFQNEAQLEKSRLLSDRFSAERPKGSFSTLEIQRTEQGDSAMYLCASSPPGRGTDTQYFGPGTRLTVL.

CDR3 nucleotides: TGCAGTGCTAGAGATATGGGGGTACAGACCCAGTACTTC. It specifies CSARDMGVQTQYF. The chain links TRBV20-1 to TRBJ2-4; D is perhaps TRBD1 or TRBD2 (5 bases each). The DNA end is more similar to TRBJ2-5, so the J call may be wrong. The CDR3 extends over 13 amino acids. In germline, CDR1 is DFQATT, CDR2 SNEGSKA (reference sequence).

This chain links TRBV5-1 with TRBJ2-1; D gene ambiguous. The germline V gene encodes CDR1 SGHRS and CDR2 YFSETQ. CDR3 length equals 14 residues. Trimming took 0 bases from V and 5 from J, leaving 9 bases between them. The CDR3 sequence is CASSLDSANNEQFF. The CDR3 bases are TGCGCCAGCAGCTTGGATTCAGCGAACAATGAGCAGTTCTTC.

Written as DNA, the CDR3 is TGTGCCAGCAGCCTCACCGGTGGTCCCGGGGAGCTGTTTTTT. This gives the protein CASSLTGGPGELFF. The V call is TRBV7-3, the J call TRBJ2-2; D not certain. Trimming removed 5 bases at V and 6 bases at J, with 13 bases between. Germline CDR1 SGHTA, CDR2 FQGTGA. The CDR3 sequence is 14 residues long.

This clonotype was detected only a few times. V and J are TRBV7-2 and TRBJ1-4; 9 positions agree with TRBD1. From germline, CDR1 is SGHTA and CDR2 FQGNSA. CDR3 length: 14 amino acids. Trimming at V came to 6 bases and at J to 7 bases, leaving 6 bases not matched to a gene. The CDR3 loop reads CASSSGTGTEKLFF. The CDR3 nucleotides read TGTGCCAGCAGTTCCGGGACAGGGACTGAAAAACTGTTTTTT.

J is TRBJ2-7 and V is TRBV29-1; 9 nucleotides match TRBD1. Germline V gene sequence: CDR1 SQVTM, CDR2 ANQGSEA. V lost 6 bases to trimming and J lost 1 base; unmatched junction nucleotides: 7. This CDR3 comprises 14 residues. The CDR3 nucleotides read TGCAGCGTGGGACAGGGAGGGGGATCCTACGAGCAGTACTTC. Encoded protein: CSVGQGGGSYEQYF.

V and J are TRBV10-3 and TRBJ2-5, with D possibly being TRBD2 (6 bases). V lost 0 bases and J lost 5, with 13 bases in between. The length of the CDR3 is 15 residues. Germline-derived CDR1 and CDR2 are ENHRY and SYGVKD. The CDR3 reads CAISESGQGGETQYF. The CDR3 DNA sequence: TGTGCCATCAGTGAGTCTGGGCAGGGAGGCGAGACCCAGTACTTC.

The chain joins TRBV7-2 to TRBJ2-7; TRBD2 matches at 8 bases. Germline V gene data show CDR1 as SGHTA and CDR2 as FQGNSA. CDR3 length: 16 amino acids. Germline trimming cut 6 bases from V and 2 bases from J; bases unmatched to any gene: 12. CDR3 amino acids: CASSSGLAGSPYEQYF. As DNA, the CDR3 is TGTGCCAGCAGTAGCGGACTAGCCGGATCCCCCTACGAGCAGTACTTC.

The chain recombines TRBV20-1 with TRBJ2-5; 8 bases match TRBD1. V gave up 0 bases and J gave up 4 bases; unmatched junction bases: 10. From germline, CDR1 is DFQATT and CDR2 SNEGSKA (reference sequence). This CDR3 spans 16 amino acids. The CDR3 sequence is CSARDRLSGQGETQYF. The CDR3 bases are TGCAGTGCTAGAGATCGGCTCTCCGGACAGGGAGAGACCCAGTACTTC.

This clonotype was detected only a few times. The chain is built from TRBV2 and TRBJ2-3, with 8 positions matching TRBD2. CDR1 and CDR2 (germline): SNHLY, FYNNEI. The V and J ends lost 6 bases and 5 bases, in that order; junction bases with no gene match: 7. This CDR3 spans 14 amino acids. CDR3 amino acids: CASRFSGVEDTQYF. CDR3 DNA sequence: TGTGCCAGCAGATTTAGCGGGGTGGAAGATACGCAGTATTTT.

This clonotype has a handful of counts. CDR3 bases: TGTGCCAGCAGCCAAGTCTCGGGCATGATTCTGGGCACTGAAGCTTTCTTT. Its translation: CASSQVSGMILGTEAFF. V gene TRBV14 combines with J gene TRBJ1-1; no reliable D call. Germline values: CDR1 SGHDN, CDR2 FVKESK. The ends were cut back, 1 base at V and 4 bases at J, with 19 bases in the middle. CDR3 size: 17 residues.

The chain links TRBV27 to TRBJ2-7; perhaps TRBD1 as D (5 bases). This CDR3 comprises 13 residues. V lost 6 bases and J 2 bases, leaving 11 bases between the germline ends. CDR1 MNHEY and CDR2 SMNVEV come from the germline V gene (reference sequence). CDR3 protein: CASSLGETYEQYF. The CDR3 DNA reads TGTGCCAGCAGCTTAGGGGAAACCTACGAGCAGTACTTC.

This clonotype was observed a handful of times. This chain joins TRBV5-1 and TRBJ1-2, with D tentatively TRBD1 (5 bases). This CDR3 is built from 15 residues. Germline CDR1 and CDR2: SGHRS and YFSETQ. Trimming left V 0 bases short and J 3 bases short, with 12 bases between. CDR3 DNA sequence: TGCGCCAGCAGCTTGGACGGCAGGGCTGACTATGGCTACACCTTC. The encoded protein is CASSLDGRADYGYTF.

There are a few counts of this clonotype. The rearrangement uses TRBV4-2 and TRBJ1-2, with 7 bases that match TRBD1. The CDR3 loop spans 15 amino acids. With V trimmed by 5 bases and J by 8 bases, 14 bases remained unmatched. Looked up from germline, CDR1 is LGHNA and CDR2 is YNFKEQ. In nucleotides, the CDR3 is TGTGCCAGCAGCGAAAGGACCGACAGGGCTGGCGGCTACACCTTC. Amino acid sequence: CASSERTDRAGGYTF.

V is TRBV6-5 and J is TRBJ1-1; D is ambiguous. The CDR3 length is 15 residues. The germline CDR1 and CDR2 sequences are MNHEY and SVGAGI. The germline V and J ends were trimmed by 4 bases and 1 base, with 13 bases remaining between them. The DNA of the CDR3 is TGTGCCAGCAGTTCGCCTGGCGGTGGGAACACTGAAGCTTTCTTT. Translating it yields CASSSPGGGNTEAFF.

The rearrangement joins TRBV5-5 to TRBJ2-7, with 8 bases that match TRBD2. Germline assignment: CDR1 SGHKS and CDR2 YYEKEE (reference sequence). Trimming removed 4 bases from V and 0 bases from J; junction bases left unmatched: 9. The CDR3 consists of 16 residues. The CDR3 sequence is CASSTRRTSISYEQYF. As DNA, the CDR3 is TGTGCCAGCAGCACTCGGAGGACTAGCATCTCCTACGAGCAGTACTTC. Full variable domain (remainder filled in from reference TRBV5-5 and TRBJ2-7): DAGVTQSPTHLIKTRGQQVTLRCSPISGHKSVSWYQQVLGQGPQFIFQYYEKEERGRGNFPDRFSARQFPNYSSELNVNALLLGDSALYLCASSTRRTSISYEQYFGPGTRLTVT.

The chain employs TRBV5-1 and TRBJ1-1, with D possibly being TRBD1 (5 bases). This CDR3 is built from 15 residues. Germline CDR1 SGHRS, CDR2 YFSETQ. Trimming took off 2 bases at V and 1 base at J, with 12 bases between the two ends. The CDR3 reads CASSFRAGENTEAFF. CDR3 DNA: TGCGCCAGCAGCTTCAGGGCCGGTGAGAACACTGAAGCTTTCTTT. The full variable domain, in which reference TRBV5-1 and TRBJ1-1 provide the parts outside the CDR3, is KAGVTQTPRYLIKTRGQQVTLSCSPISGHRSVSWYQQTPGQGLQFLFEYFSETQRNKGNFPGRFSGRQFSNSRSEMNVSTLELGDSALYLCASSFRAGENTEAFFGQGTRLTVV.

This clonotype was counted between two and nine times. This rearrangement joins TRBV9 to TRBJ2-1, with 8 bases that match TRBD2. The CDR3 consists of 13 residues. V shed 3 bases, J shed 9 bases, and the junction held 5 bases outside the gene matches. CDR1 and CDR2 (germline): SGDLS, YYNGEE. CDR3 in DNA: TGTGCCAGCAGCGGGGGACTAGGAGGTGAGCAGTTCTTC. Protein sequence: CASSGGLGGEQFF.

The J gene is TRBJ1-2, the V gene TRBV3-1; TRBD1 matches at 12 bases. Trimming took 4 bases from V and 5 from J; bases not matched to a gene: 5. The CDR3 is 15 residues long. CDR1 LGHDT and CDR2 YNNKEL come from the germline V gene (reference sequence). The CDR3 DNA reads TGTGCCAGCAGCCCTGGGACAGGGGGCGTATATGGCTACACCTTC. Translating gives CASSPGTGGVYGYTF.

V gene TRBV7-9 combines with J gene TRBJ2-7; D remains ambiguous. The CDR3 spans 14 residues. CDR1 is SEHNR and CDR2 is FQNEAQ in the germline V gene (reference sequence). Trimming cost V 4 bases and J 3 bases, with 13 bases left between them. Written as DNA, the CDR3 is TGTGCCAGCAGCTCCGACGGTGCTTACTACGAGCAGTACTTC. Translating it yields CASSSDGAYYEQYF. The entire variable domain, with the rest obtained from reference TRBV7-9 and TRBJ2-7, is as follows: DTGVSQNPRHKITKRGQNVTFRCDPISEHNRLYWYRQTLGQGPEFLTYFQNEAQLEKSRLLSDRFSAERPKGSFSTLEIQRTEQGDSAMYLCASSSDGAYYEQYFGPGTRLTVT.

The CDR3 region is CSAEEGAIKYNEQFF. CDR3 bases: TGCAGTGCTGAAGAGGGGGCCATAAAATACAATGAGCAGTTCTTC. The rearrangement joins TRBV20-1 to TRBJ2-1, with 7 positions matching TRBD1. The CDR3 has 15 residues. The V and J ends lost 5 bases and 4 bases, in that order; junction bases with no gene match: 11. Germline CDR1 is DFQATT and CDR2 is SNEGSKA (reference sequence).

This clonotype appeared a single time. The gene calls are TRBV12-3 or TRBV12-4 and TRBJ2-2; the D call may be TRBD1 or TRBD2 (5 bases each). The CDR3 runs 15 residues. V dropped 5 bases and J dropped 2 bases, with 12 bases sitting between them. The CDR3 is CASSTGTDNTGELFF. CDR3 bases: TGTGCCAGCAGTACCGGGACCGATAACACCGGGGAGCTGTTTTTT.

Only a few counts were recorded for this clonotype. The V gene is TRBV6-6, the J gene TRBJ1-2; D is undetermined. Germline V gene lookup returns CDR1 MNHNY and CDR2 SVGAGI (reference sequence). Trimming shortened V by 5 bases and J by 2 bases, and 15 bases separated the two germline ends. CDR3 size: 15 residues. The CDR3 here is CASSDVPSGNYGYTF. In DNA form, the CDR3 reads TGTGCCAGCAGTGACGTACCTTCAGGAAACTATGGCTACACCTTC.

The chain uses TRBV7-9 and TRBJ1-1, with 8 positions matching TRBD1. The V gene's germline CDR1 is SEHNR and CDR2 FQNEAQ (reference sequence). The CDR3 spans 15 residues. The V segment lost 5 bases and the J segment 7 bases; nucleotides outside the gene matches: 12. The CDR3 loop reads CASSARTGRVVEAFF. CDR3 nucleotide sequence: TGTGCCAGCAGCGCCCGGACAGGGCGAGTCGTTGAAGCTTTCTTT.

The chain recombines TRBV12-3 or TRBV12-4 with TRBJ2-7; 9 bases fit TRBD1. This CDR3 region has 15 residues. With 6 bases clipped from V and 3 bases from J, the junction kept 9 bases outside the gene matches. CDR3 sequence: CASSSPGTGIYEQYF. The CDR3 DNA reads TGTGCCAGCAGCAGTCCCGGGACAGGGATCTACGAGCAGTACTTC.

This rearrangement joins TRBV12-3 or TRBV12-4 to TRBJ2-7; 9 nucleotides agree with TRBD1. The DNA end lines up better with TRBJ2-5; the J call may be wrong. CDR3 length: 14 amino acids. The CDR3 DNA reads as TGTGCCAGCACAACGAACAGGGGGCCGGAGACCCAGTACTTC. This translates into CASTTNRGPETQYF.

The chain is built from TRBV12-3 or TRBV12-4 and TRBJ1-2; TRBD1 agrees at 7 bases. This CDR3 is built from 15 residues. J was trimmed by 0 bases and V by 6 bases; bases with no gene match: 7. The CDR3 sequence: CASRPLTGTNYGYTF. The CDR3 DNA reads TGTGCCAGCAGACCTCTGACAGGGACTAACTATGGCTACACCTTC.

The chain carries TRBV3-1 and TRBJ2-3, with 8 bases that match TRBD2. From germline, CDR1 is LGHDT and CDR2 YNNKEL (reference sequence). With 4 bases clipped from V and 1 base from J, the junction kept 4 bases outside the gene matches. The CDR3 runs to 15 residues. The CDR3 DNA is TGTGCCAGCAGCCCTACGACTAGCGGCACAGATACGCAGTATTTT. This translates into CASSPTTSGTDTQYF.

The rearrangement uses TRBV4-3 and TRBJ2-1; 7 bases line up with TRBD2. V lost 4 bases to trimming and J lost 5 bases; unmatched junction nucleotides: 11. This CDR3 is built from 16 residues. Germline values: CDR1 LGHNA, CDR2 YSLEER. The CDR3 reads CASSPRGGSGNNEQFF. The CDR3 DNA sequence: TGCGCCAGCAGCCCCCGCGGCGGGAGTGGAAACAATGAGCAGTTCTTC.

This clonotype was detected a few times. This chain links TRBV20-1 with TRBJ1-1; the D gene is possibly TRBD1 (5 bases). The germline V gene encodes CDR1 DFQATT and CDR2 SNEGSKA (reference sequence). V was shortened by 0 bases and J by 3 bases, with 17 bases between the two germline ends. The CDR3 has 16 residues. The CDR3 nucleotides are TGCAGTGCTAGAGATTGGGGCAGCCCGGATGACACTGAAGCTTTCTTT. It specifies CSARDWGSPDDTEAFF.